Listed below are T cell receptor beta chains from one sample, sequenced in a study of blood T cell repertoires in COVID-19. Method: immunoSEQ multiplex PCR; TCRdb's copy keeps in-frame clones and lacks some. The top ten clones hold about 5.5% of a sample with about 93,000 clones, around 86% of them seen once. The sample comprised peripheral blood. Receptors were obtained from a man between 60 and 75 years old with COVID-19, enrolled during active disease. Each CDR3 is given with its conserved first and last residue. The D gene is left open where the match is weak.

TRBV20-1	TRBJ1-5	-	CSASSSGFNQPQHF
TRBV11-2	TRBJ2-1	TRBD1	CASSPWDSSYNEQFF
TRBV7-8	TRBJ1-2	-	CASSPTGQGYGYTF
TRBV9	TRBJ2-7	-	CASAAGPSSYEQYF
TRBV2	TRBJ1-6	TRBD1	CASSPPDRLASPLHF
TRBV12-3/TRBV12-4	TRBJ1-1	-	CASTAVYTEAFF
TRBV30	TRBJ2-2	-	CAWSYGGTPWMGELFF
TRBV6-6	TRBJ2-7	-	CASSLSGPSSYEQYF
TRBV5-8	TRBJ2-3	-	CASSLYESDTQYF
TRBV7-3	TRBJ2-5	-	CASGWTNQETQYF
TRBV3-1/TRBV3-2	TRBJ2-7	-	CASSRGWGSYEQYF
TRBV27	TRBJ2-1	TRBD1	CASFRGRSNEQFF
TRBV5-1	TRBJ2-7	TRBD2	CASSLPLAEKTYEQYF
TRBV12-3/TRBV12-4	TRBJ1-5	-	CASTLGGNQPQHF
TRBV11-2	TRBJ2-1	TRBD2	CASSIGTSGRAHYNEQFF
TRBV5-1	TRBJ2-5	-	CASSLEGGAETQYF
TRBV5-1	TRBJ2-5	-	CASSDPQGQETQYF
TRBV21-1	TRBJ2-1	-	CASSLWTSGRNEQFF
TRBV27	TRBJ2-7	-	CASSPRRGDQRYEQYF
TRBV19	TRBJ1-5	-	CASVNIGGNQPQHF
TRBV2	TRBJ2-4	TRBD1	CASSGQGPDIQYF
TRBV27	TRBJ1-1	TRBD1	CASRRNRQGMNTEAFF